The clone carrying this T cell receptor (beta chain) has just a few counts. Its target is unknown. Measured with immunoSEQ multiplex PCR; TCRdb has only the in-frame clones, and not every one. The data contain about 58,000 clones, roughly 87% of them singletons. The record originates from a study of OX40 agonist ivuxolimab in advanced cancers. The overall study: Prior therapy, whether anti-PD-1, anti-PD-L1 or anti-CTLA-4, was allowed, and approximately 40% had some. The study reported partial responses in three patients: one hepatocellular carcinoma, two cutaneous melanoma. General observations from the study: Still undetermined is the antigen specificity of the expanded peripheral T cells. Low clonal expansion, among the lowest seen, marked partial responders at 0.1-3.0 mg/kg.

Germline V gene sequence: CDR1 MNHNS, CDR2 SASEGT. The CDR3 runs to 13 residues. Trimming shortened V by 1 base and J by 4 bases, and 8 bases separated the two germline ends. The chain couples TRBV6-1 to TRBJ2-7; D gene uncertain. The sequence came from an adult with an advanced solid tumor such as melanoma, head and neck, liver or kidney cancer. The sample in question was CD4+ or CD8+ T cells sorted from blood, obtained in a trial of the OX40 agonist ivuxolimab. The CDR3 sequence: CASSEVKGYEQYF. The CDR3 region has the DNA TGTGCCAGCAGTGAAGTTAAGGGATACGAGCAGTACTTC.